The 9 T cell receptor beta chains given below trace back to one sample, sequenced in a study of OX40 agonist ivuxolimab in advanced cancers. The protocol was immunoSEQ multiplex PCR, while the TCRdb copy is restricted to in-frame clones and leaves out a portion. The sample yields over 50,000 clones, around four fifths seen once. This specimen consisted of CD4+ or CD8+ T cells sorted from blood, obtained in a trial of the OX40 agonist ivuxolimab. These receptors came from an adult with an advanced solid tumor such as melanoma, head and neck, liver or kidney cancer.

The rearrangement uses TRBV28 and TRBJ2-3; the D gene is possibly TRBD2 (6 bases). This CDR3 has 16 amino acids. V was clipped by 3 bases and J by 0 bases, with 13 bases between them. The germline CDR1 and CDR2 sequences are MDHEN and SYDVKM. The CDR3 DNA reads TGTGCCAGCAGTTTCCATGGGACTTTCAGCACAGATACGCAGTATTTT. It is translated as CASSFHGTFSTDTQYF.

The J gene is TRBJ2-1, the V gene TRBV5-1, with D maybe TRBD1 (5 bases). Trimming pared 4 bases from V and 9 bases from J, leaving 11 bases between. The CDR3 consists of 12 residues. The germline V gene has CDR1 SGHRS and CDR2 YFSETQ. The CDR3 spells CASSTRVGEQFF. DNA of the CDR3: TGCGCCAGCAGCACCAGGGTTGGTGAGCAGTTCTTC. The full variable domain, in which reference TRBV5-1 and TRBJ2-1 provide the parts outside the CDR3, is KAGVTQTPRYLIKTRGQQVTLSCSPISGHRSVSWYQQTPGQGLQFLFEYFSETQRNKGNFPGRFSGRQFSNSRSEMNVSTLELGDSALYLCASSTRVGEQFFGPGTRLTVL.

This rearrangement joins TRBV5-4 to TRBJ2-5; TRBD2 matches 8 bases. This CDR3 region has 15 residues. V trimming: 0 bases; J trimming: 4 bases; junction bases outside the gene matches: 5. Germline V lookup: CDR1 SGHNT, CDR2 YYREEE (reference sequence). Written as DNA, the CDR3 is TGTGCCAGCAGCTTGGACCGGGGGGGTGGAGAGACCCAGTACTTC. It codes for CASSLDRGGGETQYF.

The chain links TRBV29-1 to TRBJ2-4; TRBD1 is a possible D gene (5 bases). CDR3 length: 11 residues. Germline loops: CDR1 SQVTM, CDR2 ANQGSEA. Trimming shortened V by 1 base and J by 13 bases, and 11 bases separated the two germline ends. CDR3 in amino acids: CSVEAGQGQYF. CDR3 nucleotide sequence: TGCAGCGTTGAAGCTGGGCAGGGACAGTACTTC.

This sequence joins TRBV9 and TRBJ1-6; unclear D gene. From germline, CDR1 is SGDLS and CDR2 YYNGEE. V was shortened by 0 bases and J by 2 bases, with 9 bases between the two germline ends. The CDR3 contains 16 residues. For the CDR3, the DNA is TGTGCCAGCAGCGTAGCTGAAGGGACCTATAATTCACCCCTCCACTTT. The encoded protein is CASSVAEGTYNSPLHF.

The J gene is TRBJ1-2, the V gene TRBV19, with TRBD1 matching over 7 bases. V dropped 6 bases and J dropped 3; count of bases not matched to a gene: 4. From germline, CDR1 is LNHDA and CDR2 SQIVND (reference sequence). The CDR3 consists of 13 residues. The CDR3 nucleotides are TGTGCCAGTAGGCAAACAGGGGACTATGGCTACACCTTC. Encoded protein: CASRQTGDYGYTF.

V usage is TRBV10-2 and J usage is TRBJ2-5, with a weak D call TRBD1 (5 bases). The J call is doubtful: the DNA matches TRBJ2-7 better. The germline V gene encodes CDR1 WSHSY and CDR2 SAAADI. The CDR3 consists of 13 residues. CDR3 in DNA: TGCGCCAGCACGGACCAGGGCGCCTACGAGCAGTACTTC. Translating it yields CASTDQGAYEQYF.

The V gene is TRBV2, the J gene TRBJ2-7; D is possibly TRBD2 (5 bases). The CDR3 is made up of 15 amino acids. Germline V gene sequence: CDR1 SNHLY, CDR2 FYNNEI. V lost 6 bases and J lost 1, with 16 bases in between. The CDR3 is CASSMDAGGSYEQYF. For the CDR3, the DNA is TGTGCCAGCAGCATGGACGCAGGAGGTTCCTACGAGCAGTACTTC.

The chain links TRBV10-3 to TRBJ2-1, with 7 bases that match TRBD1. The V gene's germline CDR1 is ENHRY and CDR2 SYGVKD. CDR3 size: 17 residues. V gave up 3 bases and J gave up 0 bases; unmatched junction bases: 8. DNA of the CDR3: TGTGCCATCAGTGAAAGACAGGGCCAGAGCTCCTACAATGAGCAGTTCTTC. Amino acids: CAISERQGQSSYNEQFF.